This entry lists 23 T cell receptor beta chains sequenced from one sample in a study of naive and memory T cell subsets. Whole-study results and caveats: Especially in CD8 cells, naive repertoires contained a few larger clonotypes, possibly CD45RA-re-expressing memory cells.

Both TRBC1 and TRBC2 were covered by a beta constant-region primer of two equimolar oligonucleotides. Four rounds of PCR amplified the ligated cDNA using nested alpha and beta constant-region primers plus SP2. TCRdb re-called the UMI-ligation and nested PCR reads through MiXCR, storing one row per CDR3 protein. The sample consists of about 100,000 distinct CDR3 sequences, more than 14% of them appearing once. Antigen specificity for these receptors is unknown. Sequenced input: naive CD8+ T cells from blood. The receptors stem from a human donor in good health.

The V and J genes are TRBV12-3 or TRBV12-4 and TRBJ2-5; D not resolved. The CDR3 runs to 13 residues. Trimming took off 4 bases at V and 5 bases at J, with 11 bases between the two ends. For the CDR3, the DNA is TGTGCCAGCAGTTCCGGGTCTCCGGAGACCCAGTACTTC. Translation: CASSSGSPETQYF.

The chain joins TRBV24-1 to TRBJ2-7; 7 positions match TRBD2. The germline V gene has CDR1 KGHDR and CDR2 SFDVKD. There are 13 residues in the CDR3. Trimming took 5 bases from V and 3 from J; bases not matched to a gene: 3. DNA of the CDR3: TGTGCCACCAGTGCGGGGGGTCTCTACGAGCAGTACTTC. This gives the protein CATSAGGLYEQYF.

The CDR3 here is CASSQVAGSGTGDYYEQYF. CDR3 DNA: TGCGCCAGCAGCCAAGTTGCGGGTTCCGGGACAGGGGACTACTACGAGCAGTACTTC. This chain connects TRBV4-3 to TRBJ2-7, with 10 bases lining up with TRBD1. CDR3 length equals 19 residues. Germline V lookup: CDR1 LGHNA, CDR2 YSLEER. V lost 1 base and J lost 3; bases outside the gene matches: 15.

This rearrangement joins TRBV9 to TRBJ2-1, with a possible D match to TRBD2 (6 bases). Germline V CDR1 and CDR2: SGDLS, YYNGEE. V lost 0 bases and J lost 0, with 10 bases in between. This CDR3 comprises 16 residues. The CDR3 loop is CASSVGRGDSYNEQFF. CDR3 DNA sequence: TGTGCCAGCAGCGTAGGTCGCGGGGACTCCTACAATGAGCAGTTCTTC.

This clonotype occurred a few times. The chain's CDR3 is CASSLASSGSYNEQFF. CDR3 in DNA: TGTGCCAGCAGCTTAGCGTCTAGCGGGAGTTACAATGAGCAGTTCTTC. The chain combines TRBV7-6 with TRBJ2-1, with 10 bases fitting TRBD2. Germline V lookup: CDR1 SGHVS, CDR2 FNYEAQ. This CDR3 contains 16 residues. V dropped 0 bases and J dropped 4; count of bases not matched to a gene: 3.

This chain joins TRBV6-2 or TRBV6-3 and TRBJ2-7; no reliable D call. This CDR3 spans 15 amino acids. Germline CDR1 is MNHEY and CDR2 is SVGEGT. Deletions cut 0 bases from V and 1 base from J, with 10 bases between. The chain's CDR3 is CASSYSISVSYEQYF. Here the CDR3 DNA reads TGTGCCAGCAGTTACTCAATATCGGTGTCCTACGAGCAGTACTTC.

This chain joins TRBV7-6 and TRBJ2-7, with D maybe TRBD1 (6 bases). V dropped 1 base and J dropped 1 base, with 11 bases sitting between them. Germline values: CDR1 SGHVS, CDR2 FNYEAQ. The CDR3 is made up of 15 amino acids. CDR3 sequence: CASSLEGQGSYEQYF. For the CDR3, the DNA is TGTGCCAGCAGCTTAGAGGGGCAGGGGTCCTACGAGCAGTACTTC.

There are many counts of this clonotype. The chain joins TRBV6-5 to TRBJ2-5; D is unresolved. This CDR3 has 15 residues. Germline-derived CDR1 and CDR2 are MNHEY and SVGAGI. The V and J ends lost 6 bases and 3 bases respectively, with 17 bases between them. This CDR3 reads CASSPTGAMEETQYF. The DNA of the CDR3 is TGTGCCAGCAGCCCGACCGGAGCTATGGAAGAGACCCAGTACTTC.

The chain has TRBV28 and TRBJ2-7; possibly TRBD1 for D (6 bases). The CDR3 length is 16 residues. V lost 4 bases, J lost 5 bases, and 21 bases lay in between. Germline lookup yields CDR1 MDHEN and CDR2 SYDVKM. This CDR3 reads CASSSITGTTKNEQYF. Here the CDR3 DNA reads TGTGCCAGCAGTTCAATTACCGGGACAACTAAAAACGAGCAGTACTTC.

This chain connects TRBV4-1 to TRBJ1-4; D is unclear. V lost 0 bases, J lost 3 bases, and 11 bases lay in between. The germline V gene has CDR1 MGHRA and CDR2 YSYEKL. This CDR3 has 16 residues. CDR3 coding DNA: TGCGCCAGCAGCCAAGAGGACTGGGCGGCTAATGAAAAACTGTTTTTT. Encoded protein: CASSQEDWAANEKLFF.

This clonotype turned up a few times. The J gene is TRBJ2-2, the V gene TRBV7-8; D is uncertain. Germline CDR1 SGHVS, CDR2 FQNEAQ. Trimming took off 0 bases at V and 5 bases at J, with 4 bases between the two ends. The CDR3 length is 13 residues. The CDR3 protein is CASSLAVTGELFF. The CDR3 DNA reads as TGTGCCAGCAGCTTAGCGGTTACCGGGGAGCTGTTTTTT.

V and J are TRBV27 and TRBJ1-1; D unresolved. The ends were cut back, 6 bases at V and 5 bases at J, with 13 bases in the middle. Germline V gives CDR1 MNHEY, CDR2 SMNVEV (reference sequence). This CDR3 is built from 13 residues. CDR3 nucleotides: TGTGCCAGCAGCCTGGGATCGGGGACTGAAGCTTTCTTT. This encodes CASSLGSGTEAFF.

This clonotype was seen repeatedly, ten times or more. V usage is TRBV3-1 and J usage is TRBJ2-7; 7 bases fit TRBD1. This CDR3 has 13 amino acids. Germline assignment: CDR1 LGHDT and CDR2 YNNKEL (reference sequence). With 3 bases clipped from V and 12 bases from J, the junction kept 11 bases outside the gene matches. The CDR3 coding sequence is TGTGCCAGCAGCCATACCGGCGACAGGGAACGGTACTTC. Encoded protein: CASSHTGDRERYF.

The chain employs TRBV24-1 and TRBJ1-1, with 12 bases lining up with TRBD1. Germline trimming cut 10 bases from V and 8 bases from J; bases unmatched to any gene: 4. Germline assignment: CDR1 KGHDR and CDR2 SFDVKD. CDR3 length: 12 amino acids. This chain's CDR3 is CATRGTGGEAFF. The DNA for the CDR3 is TGTGCCACTCGAGGGACAGGGGGCGAAGCTTTCTTT.

The rearrangement joins TRBV2 to TRBJ2-1; 8 nucleotides line up with TRBD1. V lost 5 bases, J lost 8 bases, and 5 bases stayed unmatched. The CDR3 runs 13 residues. The germline gives CDR1 SNHLY, CDR2 FYNNEI. CDR3 protein: CASSWQGAHEQFF. The CDR3 DNA reads as TGTGCCAGCAGTTGGCAGGGGGCCCATGAGCAGTTCTTC.

This clonotype was recorded a few times. The chain has TRBV5-6 and TRBJ2-7, with a tentative D call TRBD2 (5 bases). The germline gives CDR1 SGHDT, CDR2 YYEEEE. This CDR3 contains 14 residues. V lost 2 bases and J lost 6, with 15 bases in between. In nucleotides, the CDR3 is TGTGCCAGCAGCTTCCTTCGGGCGGCGGGCGAGCAGTACTTC. The encoded protein is CASSFLRAAGEQYF.

The CDR3 spells CASSPLQSSYNEQFF. The DNA of the CDR3 is TGTGCCAGCAGCCCCCTCCAAAGCTCCTACAATGAGCAGTTCTTC. The V gene is TRBV7-3, the J gene TRBJ2-1; D ambiguous. Deletions cut 5 bases from V and 0 bases from J, with 11 bases between. This CDR3 is 15 amino acids long. From germline, CDR1 is SGHTA and CDR2 FQGTGA.

The chain combines TRBV3-1 with TRBJ2-1; D not certain. The CDR3 length is 13 residues. Trimming left V 9 bases short and J 2 bases short, with 11 bases between. Germline values: CDR1 LGHDT, CDR2 YNNKEL (reference sequence). The CDR3 nucleotides are TGTGCCAGTAGTGACCCAACCTACAATGAGCAGTTCTTC. Protein product: CASSDPTYNEQFF.

The table lists this clonotype with a few counts. The rearrangement links TRBV24-1 to TRBJ2-5; 9 bases agree with TRBD1. The V segment lost 9 bases and the J segment 4 bases; nucleotides outside the gene matches: 11. CDR3 length: 15 amino acids. The germline CDR1 and CDR2 sequences are KGHDR and SFDVKD. The DNA of the CDR3 is TGTGCCACCTCAGAAACAGGGGGCGTCGGAGAGACCCAGTACTTC. It translates to CATSETGGVGETQYF.

This clonotype was observed a few times. The rearrangement uses TRBV29-1 and TRBJ2-1; 10 nucleotides line up with TRBD2. V was clipped by 6 bases and J by 8 bases; unmatched bases: 13. The CDR3 has 15 amino acids. Germline V lookup: CDR1 SQVTM, CDR2 ANQGSEA. The CDR3 region has the DNA TGCAGCGTGAGACCCTGGGCTAGCGGGGGAGATGAGCAGTTCTTC. This sequence encodes CSVRPWASGGDEQFF.

This sequence joins TRBV13 and TRBJ2-3, with unresolved D. The V gene lost 1 base and the J gene lost 5 bases, with 13 bases spanning the gap. CDR1 PRHDT and CDR2 FYEKMQ come from the germline V gene (reference sequence). The CDR3 spans 15 residues. CDR3 bases: TGTGCCAGCAGCTTAGAGAGAGCACGGGTAGATACGCAGTATTTT. Translation gives CASSLERARVDTQYF.

In this sample, this clonotype turned up many times. The chain recombines TRBV29-1 with TRBJ2-3, with D tentatively TRBD1 (5 bases). The length of the CDR3 is 16 residues. Per germline, CDR1 SQVTM and CDR2 ANQGSEA. Trimming took off 0 bases at V and 0 bases at J, with 13 bases between the two ends. The CDR3 region is CSVEDRQGRSTDTQYF. The CDR3 region has the DNA TGCAGCGTTGAAGATAGGCAGGGAAGGAGCACAGATACGCAGTATTTT.

The chain employs TRBV30 and TRBJ1-3; 7 nucleotides match TRBD1. The CDR3 is 21 amino acids. CDR1 GTSNPN and CDR2 SVGIG come from the germline V gene (reference sequence). J lost 0 bases, V lost 2 bases, and 22 bases had no gene match. CDR3 sequence: CAWSSYIGPPGGSISGNTIYF. The CDR3 DNA reads as TGTGCCTGGAGTTCGTATATAGGCCCCCCAGGGGGTTCTATCTCTGGAAACACCATATATTTT.